Below, 30 T cell receptor beta chains from the same sample are listed, as sequenced in a study of CD8+ T cells in alopecia areata. The sample's treatment: oral pan-JAK inhibitor, 5-10 mg twice daily. Those with alopecia areata gave lesional scalp punch biopsies and peripheral blood. Isolated RNA was reverse transcribed into cDNA used as the sequencing template. Measured with immunoSEQ multiplex PCR; TCRdb has only the in-frame clones, and not every one. The sample holds about 4,400 clones; 63% are singletons and the top ten take about an eighth. The source was skin, collected at week 4, from a patient treated with tofacitinib. These TCRs come from a human donor with alopecia areata.

The J gene is TRBJ2-1, the V gene TRBV6-6, with 8 bases identical to TRBD2. Per germline, CDR1 MNHNY and CDR2 SVGAGI (reference sequence). CDR3 length: 14 amino acids. The V gene end was trimmed by 6 bases and the J gene end by 7 bases; junction bases not matched to a gene: 8. The CDR3 is CASSPRTSMNEQFF. The DNA of the CDR3 is TGTGCCAGCAGCCCTAGGACTAGCATGAATGAGCAGTTCTTC.

This clone is a singleton in its sample. The chain carries TRBV18 and TRBJ2-1, with 8 nucleotides matching TRBD2. Trimming at V came to 6 bases and at J to 2 bases, leaving 3 bases not matched to a gene. This CDR3 is 14 amino acids long. Germline V gene sequence: CDR1 KGHSH, CDR2 LQKENI. CDR3 region: CASSGGGTYNEQFF. The CDR3 bases are TGTGCCAGCTCCGGGGGGGGAACCTACAATGAGCAGTTCTTC.

The rearrangement joins TRBV28 to TRBJ1-5; D might be TRBD1 (5 bases). Germline V gene data show CDR1 as MDHEN and CDR2 as SYDVKM. The CDR3 is 14 amino acids. Trimming took off 3 bases at V and 7 bases at J, with 13 bases between the two ends. DNA for the CDR3: TGTGCCAGCAGTTTCAGAAGGGGCCGACAGCCCCAGCATTTT. This encodes CASSFRRGRQPQHF. Looking up the rest from reference TRBV28 and TRBJ1-5 gives the full variable domain: DVKVTQSSRYLVKRTGEKVFLECVQDMDHENMFWYRQDPGLGLRLIYFSYDVKMKEKGDIPEGYSVSREKKERFSLILESASTNQTSMYLCASSFRRGRQPQHFGDGTRLSIL.

The chain links TRBV2 to TRBJ1-1; tentative D call: TRBD1 (6 bases). Deletions cut 5 bases from V and 5 bases from J, with 18 bases between. Germline V CDR1 and CDR2: SNHLY, FYNNEI. This CDR3 is built from 15 residues. The CDR3 loop reads CASSLQGRPETEAFF. The CDR3 DNA follows: TGTGCCAGCAGTTTACAGGGTAGGCCGGAAACTGAAGCTTTCTTT.

The chain carries TRBV4-3 and TRBJ2-1; D unresolved. This CDR3 has 14 residues. The ends were cut back, 5 bases at V and 3 bases at J, with 11 bases in the middle. Per the germline V gene, CDR1 is LGHNA and CDR2 is YSLEER. The CDR3: CASSFGQDYNEQFF. Written as DNA, the CDR3 is TGCGCCAGCAGCTTCGGGCAGGACTACAATGAGCAGTTCTTC.

By share, this clone counts as large (0.1 to 1%). The chain recombines TRBV27 with TRBJ2-1; the D gene could be TRBD1 or TRBD2 (5 bases each). Trimming removed 1 base at V and 9 bases at J, with 16 bases between. The CDR3 covers 15 residues. In germline, CDR1 is MNHEY, CDR2 SMNVEV (reference sequence). The CDR3 region is CASSLLGLGSGEQFF. In DNA, the CDR3 is TGTGCCAGCAGTTTATTGGGGCTAGGGAGCGGTGAGCAGTTCTTC.

About this clone: This sequence is one base from a far larger clone and is likely a read error. V and J are TRBV7-8 and TRBJ1-5; D ambiguous. TRBJ2-3 explains the end of the DNA better; the J call may be wrong. CDR3 length equals 12 residues. Germline V gene lookup returns CDR1 SGHVS and CDR2 FQNEAQ. This chain's CDR3 is CASRVGNQPQYF. The CDR3 region has the DNA TGTGCCAGCAGGGTTGGCAATCAGCCCCAGTATTTT.

This clone came up a few times. The chain uses TRBV5-6 and TRBJ1-2; 7 bases agree with TRBD1. This CDR3 region has 14 residues. V trimming: 0 bases; J trimming: 4 bases; junction bases outside the gene matches: 3. The germline CDR1 and CDR2 sequences are SGHDT and YYEEEE. In DNA form, the CDR3 reads TGTGCCAGCAGCTTGGGGACAGGAAGCTATGGCTACACCTTC. Translation gives CASSLGTGSYGYTF.

V is TRBV6-6 and J is TRBJ1-1; 7 bases fit TRBD1. Germline CDR1 is MNHNY and CDR2 is SVGAGI (reference sequence). The CDR3 runs to 13 residues. Trimming cost V 2 bases and J 5 bases; bases outside gene matches: 2. The DNA of the CDR3 is TGTGCCAGCAGTTACAGGGGGCAGACTGAAGCTTTCTTT. It specifies CASSYRGQTEAFF.

This chain links TRBV6-5 with TRBJ2-2, with TRBD2 identical over 10 bases. The J segment lost 6 bases and the V segment lost 6 bases, leaving 4 bases of the junction unmatched. This CDR3 is built from 14 residues. Germline assignment: CDR1 MNHEY and CDR2 SVGAGI. CDR3 DNA: TGTGCCAGCAGAGCGGGAGGGGACGCCGGGGAGCTGTTTTTT. As protein: CASRAGGDAGELFF.

This sequence joins TRBV5-1 and TRBJ1-2; D might be TRBD1 (5 bases). Trimming removed 5 bases at V and 3 bases at J, with 11 bases between. Germline V gene data show CDR1 as SGHRS and CDR2 as YFSETQ. The CDR3 extends over 13 amino acids. The DNA of the CDR3 is TGCGCCAGCAGTTCGCAGGGTGACTATGGCTACACCTTC. Translated: CASSSQGDYGYTF. Full variable domain (remainder filled in from reference TRBV5-1 and TRBJ1-2): KAGVTQTPRYLIKTRGQQVTLSCSPISGHRSVSWYQQTPGQGLQFLFEYFSETQRNKGNFPGRFSGRQFSNSRSEMNVSTLELGDSALYLCASSSQGDYGYTFGSGTRLTVV.

This chain connects TRBV7-2 to TRBJ2-7; D not resolved. The CDR3 runs to 13 residues. CDR1 and CDR2 (germline): SGHTA, FQGNSA. The germline V and J ends were trimmed by 0 bases and 3 bases, with 6 bases remaining between them. In DNA, the CDR3 is TGTGCCAGCAGCTTAGCAACAATCTACGAGCAGTACTTC. It codes for CASSLATIYEQYF.

The V and J genes are TRBV19 and TRBJ2-2; 9 bases map to TRBD2. This CDR3 comprises 14 residues. The J segment lost 5 bases and the V segment lost 11 bases, leaving 9 bases of the junction unmatched. The germline V gene encodes CDR1 LNHDA and CDR2 SQIVND (reference sequence). In nucleotides, the CDR3 is TGTGCCGGACGTAGCGGGAGCGTAACCGGGGAGCTGTTTTTT. Its protein is CAGRSGSVTGELFF.

The V and J genes are TRBV6-4 and TRBJ2-5; 16 positions agree with TRBD2. V lost 6 bases to trimming and J lost 7 bases; unmatched junction nucleotides: 11. Per the germline V gene, CDR1 is MRHNA and CDR2 is SNTAGT. The CDR3 spans 17 residues. The CDR3 DNA sequence: TGTGCCAGCAGCGAGACGGGACTAGCGGGAGGGACGAGGACCCAGTACTTC. Encoded protein: CASSETGLAGGTRTQYF.

The chain combines TRBV6-5 with TRBJ2-2, with D uncertain. Trimming took off 1 base at V and 4 bases at J, with 7 bases between the two ends. Germline V lookup: CDR1 MNHEY, CDR2 SVGAGI. The CDR3 is made up of 14 amino acids. The chain's CDR3 is CASSYLGSTGELFF. CDR3 bases: TGTGCCAGCAGTTACTTGGGGTCCACCGGGGAGCTGTTTTTT.

The chain links TRBV6-4 to TRBJ2-3; D is ambiguous. This CDR3 region has 16 residues. Germline loops: CDR1 MRHNA, CDR2 SNTAGT. The ends were cut back, 0 bases at V and 0 bases at J, with 10 bases in the middle. CDR3 sequence (DNA): TGTGCCAGCAGTGACTCTGTGTTCTCGAGCACAGATACGCAGTATTTT. The encoded protein is CASSDSVFSSTDTQYF.

This chain links TRBV5-5 with TRBJ2-7, with D unclear. V gave up 0 bases and J gave up 3 bases, with 4 bases separating them. The CDR3 totals 12 residues. Germline lookup yields CDR1 SGHKS and CDR2 YYEKEE (reference sequence). The DNA of the CDR3 is TGTGCCAGCAGCTTGGCGGACTACGAGCAGTACTTC. It codes for CASSLADYEQYF. The variable domain in full, with the rest retrieved from reference TRBV5-5 and TRBJ2-7, is DAGVTQSPTHLIKTRGQQVTLRCSPISGHKSVSWYQQVLGQGPQFIFQYYEKEERGRGNFPDRFSARQFPNYSSELNVNALLLGDSALYLCASSLADYEQYFGPGTRLTVT.

The chain employs TRBV7-8 and TRBJ2-7, with D perhaps TRBD1 (5 bases). CDR1 is SGHVS and CDR2 is FQNEAQ in the germline V gene. V lost 5 bases and J 6 bases, leaving 11 bases between the germline ends. The CDR3 consists of 12 residues. This CDR3 reads CASSQGALEQYF. The CDR3 nucleotides read TGTGCCAGCAGCCAAGGGGCTCTCGAGCAGTACTTC.

The chain carries TRBV5-4 and TRBJ2-7; TRBD2 matches 14 bases. The CDR3 has 16 residues. Losses at the gene ends were 3 bases for V and 5 bases for J; bases not matched to a gene: 7. The germline gives CDR1 SGHNT, CDR2 YYREEE (reference sequence). CDR3 sequence reads: CASSSRLAGGTHEQYF. The CDR3 nucleotides are TGTGCCAGCAGCTCCCGACTAGCGGGAGGGACCCACGAGCAGTACTTC.

As regards this clone: The CDR3 carries no conserved terminal phenylalanine or tryptophan, so it likely arises from a read error. V usage is TRBV6-5 and J usage is TRBJ2-7, with a weak D call TRBD2 (7 bases). Germline lookup yields CDR1 MNHEY and CDR2 SVGAGI. The CDR3 extends over 14 amino acids. The ends were cut back, 5 bases at V and 5 bases at J, with 16 bases in the middle. The CDR3 DNA sequence: TGTGCCAGCAGTCCTCGAAGGGGGGGGGACGAGCAGTACCTC. It specifies CASSPRRGGDEQYL.

This chain joins TRBV5-6 and TRBJ1-3; D call uncertain. V was pared by 0 bases and J by 0 bases, with 10 bases between. Germline V gene sequence: CDR1 SGHDT, CDR2 YYEEEE. The CDR3 runs to 16 residues. The CDR3 DNA reads TGTGCCAGCAGCTTGGCAGGATGGAGCTCTGGAAACACCATATATTTT. The encoded protein is CASSLAGWSSGNTIYF. The full variable domain, in which reference TRBV5-6 and TRBJ1-3 provide the parts outside the CDR3, is DAGVTQSPTHLIKTRGQQVTLRCSPKSGHDTVSWYQQALGQGPQFIFQYYEEEERQRGNFPDRFSGHQFPNYSSELNVNALLLGDSALYLCASSLAGWSSGNTIYFGEGSWLTVV.

The chain links TRBV7-2 to TRBJ2-7; D may match TRBD1 or TRBD2 (5 bases each). Germline V gene lookup returns CDR1 SGHTA and CDR2 FQGNSA. The CDR3 has 13 residues. V was pared by 5 bases and J by 3 bases, with 11 bases between. This CDR3 reads CASSHGTDYEQYF. The CDR3 DNA reads as TGTGCCAGCAGCCACGGGACGGACTACGAGCAGTACTTC.

The chain employs TRBV23-1 and TRBJ2-7; D is possibly TRBD1 (7 bases). TRBV23-1 is annotated as an ORF whose role is uncertain. The germline V and J ends were trimmed by 4 bases and 1 base, with 17 bases remaining between them. This CDR3 has 16 residues. The CDR3 protein is CASSPPGGRGSYEQYF. The CDR3 DNA reads as TGCGCCAGCAGTCCCCCCGGGGGCAGGGGGTCCTACGAGCAGTACTTC.

V gene TRBV30 combines with J gene TRBJ2-7; D is unclear. V lost 1 base to trimming and J lost 0 bases, with 10 bases between them. The germline V gene encodes CDR1 GTSNPN and CDR2 SVGIG (reference sequence). The CDR3 is 14 amino acids. The CDR3 coding sequence is TGTGCCTGGAGTGGTCCGGATAGCTCCTACGAGCAGTACTTC. Residues: CAWSGPDSSYEQYF.

The chain uses TRBV10-1 and TRBJ2-1; D is undetermined. Per the germline V gene, CDR1 is WNHNN and CDR2 is SYGVQD (reference sequence). CDR3 length equals 13 residues. V lost 6 bases and J lost 9, with 15 bases in between. This CDR3 is CASSRARASEQFF. CDR3 DNA sequence: TGCGCCAGCAGCCGGGCCCGCGCAAGTGAGCAGTTCTTC.

This clone was counted between two and nine times. This sequence joins TRBV28 and TRBJ2-7; 10 nucleotides match TRBD1. Germline CDR1 reads MDHEN; CDR2 reads SYDVKM. The CDR3 has 16 amino acids. V shed 6 bases and J 6 bases; nucleotides not matched to a gene: 14. CDR3 sequence: CASSYPRGQGSGEQYF. CDR3 bases: TGTGCCAGCAGCTATCCTAGGGGACAGGGGAGCGGCGAGCAGTACTTC. Full variable domain (outside the CDR3, taken from reference TRBV28 and TRBJ2-7): DVKVTQSSRYLVKRTGEKVFLECVQDMDHENMFWYRQDPGLGLRLIYFSYDVKMKEKGDIPEGYSVSREKKERFSLILESASTNQTSMYLCASSYPRGQGSGEQYFGPGTRLTVT.

This clone was detected a few times. The V and J genes are TRBV23-1 and TRBJ2-1; D may be TRBD1 (6 bases). TRBV23-1 counts as an open reading frame of uncertain function. The CDR3 has 14 amino acids. With 7 bases removed from V and 1 base from J, the gap between germline ends came to 11 bases. The CDR3 bases are TGCGCCAGCATTCCAGGGGAATCCTACAATGAGCAGTTCTTC. Encoded protein: CASIPGESYNEQFF.

In its sample, this clone was seen a few times. The V and J genes are TRBV30 and TRBJ1-5; 11 positions match TRBD1. With V trimmed by 2 bases and J by 6 bases, 3 bases remained unmatched. From germline, CDR1 is GTSNPN and CDR2 SVGIG (reference sequence). The CDR3 is 14 residues long. The chain's CDR3 is CAWSPGQGAQPQHF. As DNA, the CDR3 is TGTGCCTGGAGTCCCGGACAGGGGGCTCAGCCCCAGCATTTT.

There are a few counts of this clone. The V call is TRBV6-6, the J call TRBJ2-5; 7 bases line up with TRBD1. Germline-derived CDR1 and CDR2 are MNHNY and SVGAGI (reference sequence). This CDR3 has 15 amino acids. V lost 6 bases and J lost 2; bases outside the gene matches: 9. CDR3 nucleotide sequence: TGTGCCAGCAGGGCAACAGGGGTCCCTCAAGAGACCCAGTACTTC. Amino acid sequence: CASRATGVPQETQYF.

The chain employs TRBV19 and TRBJ1-6, with D hard to call. Germline V gene lookup returns CDR1 LNHDA and CDR2 SQIVND (reference sequence). The CDR3 consists of 15 residues. V was cut by 5 bases and J by 9 bases, with 17 bases left in between. The CDR3 loop reads CASSSGLHRGSPLHF. CDR3 nucleotides: TGTGCCAGTAGTTCCGGGCTCCACCGCGGTTCACCCCTCCACTTT.